Detailed here is one TCR beta chain. The V end lost 5 bases, the J end lost 5 bases, and 19 bases lay between the germline ends. Germline V CDR1 and CDR2: SGHTA, FQGNSA. The CDR3 is 15 amino acids. The data belong to a study of blood T cell repertoires in COVID-19. Assay: immunoSEQ multiplex PCR; the TCRdb copy retains only in-frame clones and omits some. The data show 200,000 to 300,000 clones, 88% seen once. The chain carries TRBV7-2 and TRBJ2-7, with TRBD2 as a possible D gene (7 bases). This sequence was found in a woman in her 40s who had been exposed to COVID-19. The specimen sequenced was PBMCs or T cells enriched from blood (not recorded which). CDR3 in DNA: TGTGCCAGCAGCGCATCCGTGGGGGGGGGCCACGAGCAGTACGTC. It translates to CASSASVGGGHEQYV.